This TCR beta chain emerged from a study of blood T cell repertoires in COVID-19. At the level of the study: PBMCs, B-cell-depleted T cells, or T cells provided the cDNA or gDNA that made up the material.

Trimming took off 6 bases at V and 9 bases at J, with 15 bases between the two ends. The CDR3 has 13 amino acids. Germline CDR1 reads MNHEY; CDR2 reads SMNVEV (reference sequence). This clone appeared a few times. Per the study methods: For nucleated cells, counts were estimated from reference gene primer amplification. Clones were read by immunoSEQ multiplex PCR, and TCRdb kept only the in-frame ones, dropping some. That table supplies the V and J calls and clone size; D and trimming were determined from the DNA. The sample carries fewer than 80,000 clones, about 86% recorded once. This receptor was taken from a man aged 80 or over with COVID-19, enrolled during active disease. The material sequenced was peripheral blood. The chain links TRBV27 to TRBJ1-5; the D gene is possibly TRBD1 (6 bases). The CDR3 sequence is CASSPRRGWPQHF. CDR3 sequence (DNA): TGTGCCAGCAGCCCCCGCAGGGGCTGGCCCCAGCATTTT.